This T cell receptor beta chain is from a study of early T cells in non-severe SARS-CoV-2 infection. Study information: It was bulk RNA from unsorted whole blood that was sequenced, and the chains were unpaired.

V lost 5 bases and J lost 2; bases outside the gene matches: 4. From germline, CDR1 is SGHRS and CDR2 YFSETQ. The CDR3 totals 15 residues. A few counts support this clonotype. Individual cDNA molecules carried attached unique molecular identifiers. MiXCR was run by TCRdb on the 5' RACE reads, yielding one entry per CDR3 protein. The table shows roughly 71,000 distinct CDR3 sequences, with less than 15% occurring only once. The specimen was whole blood. The TCR was taken from an adult who was a healthcare worker with PCR-confirmed SARS-CoV-2 infection or an uninfected control (not recorded which). This chain connects TRBV5-1 to TRBJ2-3; 11 bases agree with TRBD2. CDR3 loop: CASRPSGGPTDTQYF. The CDR3 DNA reads as TGCGCCAGCAGGCCTAGCGGGGGGCCCACAGATACGCAGTATTTT.